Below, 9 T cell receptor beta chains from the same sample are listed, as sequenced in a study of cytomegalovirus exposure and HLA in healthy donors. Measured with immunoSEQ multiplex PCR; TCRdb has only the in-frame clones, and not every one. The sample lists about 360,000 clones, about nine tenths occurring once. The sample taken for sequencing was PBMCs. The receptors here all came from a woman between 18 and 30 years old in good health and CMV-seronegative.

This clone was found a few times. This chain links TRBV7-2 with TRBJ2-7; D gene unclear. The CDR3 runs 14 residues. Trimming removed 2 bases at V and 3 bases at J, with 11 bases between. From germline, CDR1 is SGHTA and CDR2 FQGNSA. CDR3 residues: CASSLPGDLYEQYF. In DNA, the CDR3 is TGTGCCAGCAGCTTACCCGGAGACCTCTACGAGCAGTACTTC.

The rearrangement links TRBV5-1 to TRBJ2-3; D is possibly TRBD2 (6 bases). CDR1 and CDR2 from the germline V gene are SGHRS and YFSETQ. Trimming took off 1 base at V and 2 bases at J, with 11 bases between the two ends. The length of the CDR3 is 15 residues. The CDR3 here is CASSLFQGLTDTQYF. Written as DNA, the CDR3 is TGCGCCAGCAGCTTGTTTCAGGGACTCACAGATACGCAGTATTTT.

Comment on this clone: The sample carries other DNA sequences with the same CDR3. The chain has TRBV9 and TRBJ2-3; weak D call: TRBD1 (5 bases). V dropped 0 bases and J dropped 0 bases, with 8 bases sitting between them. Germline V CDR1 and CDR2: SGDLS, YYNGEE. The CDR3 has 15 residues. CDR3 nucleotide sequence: TGTGCCAGCAGCGTAGTAGGGGCTAGCACAGATACGCAGTATTTT. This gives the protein CASSVVGASTDTQYF.

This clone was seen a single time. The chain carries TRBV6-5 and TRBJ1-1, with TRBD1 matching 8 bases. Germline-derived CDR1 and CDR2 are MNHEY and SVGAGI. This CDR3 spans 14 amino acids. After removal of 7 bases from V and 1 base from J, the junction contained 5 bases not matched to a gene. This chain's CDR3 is CASNPGQANTEAFF. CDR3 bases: TGTGCCAGCAATCCGGGACAGGCGAACACTGAAGCTTTCTTT.

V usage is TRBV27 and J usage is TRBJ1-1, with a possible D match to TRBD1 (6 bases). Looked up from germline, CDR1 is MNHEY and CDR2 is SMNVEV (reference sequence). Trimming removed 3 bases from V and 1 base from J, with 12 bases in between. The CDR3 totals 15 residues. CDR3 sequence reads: CASSLSGTQNTEAFF. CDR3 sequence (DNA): TGTGCCAGCAGTTTGTCCGGGACACAGAACACTGAAGCTTTCTTT.

CDR3 residues: CASRDAGTGGNEQFF. The CDR3 DNA reads TGTGCCAGCAGGGACGCCGGGACAGGGGGGAATGAGCAGTTCTTC. The V and J genes are TRBV6-6 and TRBJ2-1; TRBD1 matches at 11 bases. Germline trimming cut 6 bases from V and 7 bases from J; bases unmatched to any gene: 8. The CDR3 covers 15 residues. CDR1 and CDR2 (germline): MNHNY, SVGAGI (reference sequence).

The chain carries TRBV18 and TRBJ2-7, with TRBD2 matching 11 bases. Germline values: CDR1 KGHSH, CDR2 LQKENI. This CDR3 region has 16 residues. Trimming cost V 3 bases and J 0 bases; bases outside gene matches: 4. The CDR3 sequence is CASSPGLAVGSYEQYF. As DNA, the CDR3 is TGTGCCAGCTCACCGGGACTAGCGGTGGGCTCCTACGAGCAGTACTTC. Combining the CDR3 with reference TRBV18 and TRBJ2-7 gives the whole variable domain NAGVMQNPRHLVRRRGQEARLRCSPMKGHSHVYWYRQLPEEGLKFMVYLQKENIIDESGMPKERFSAEFPKEGPSILRIQQVVRGDSAAYFCASSPGLAVGSYEQYFGPGTRLTVT.

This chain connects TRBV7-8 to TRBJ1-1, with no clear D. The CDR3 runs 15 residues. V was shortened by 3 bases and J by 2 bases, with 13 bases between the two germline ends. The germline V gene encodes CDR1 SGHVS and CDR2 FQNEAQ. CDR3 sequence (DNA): TGTGCCAGCAGCTTCGAGGGCCTGATTAACACTGAAGCTTTCTTT. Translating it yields CASSFEGLINTEAFF.

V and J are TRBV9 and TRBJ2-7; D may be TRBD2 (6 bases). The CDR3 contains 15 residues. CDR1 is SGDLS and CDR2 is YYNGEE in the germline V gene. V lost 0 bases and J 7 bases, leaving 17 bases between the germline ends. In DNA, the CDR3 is TGTGCCAGCAGCGTAGGGCGGGACGGCTTACGGGAGCAGTACTTC. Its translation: CASSVGRDGLREQYF.